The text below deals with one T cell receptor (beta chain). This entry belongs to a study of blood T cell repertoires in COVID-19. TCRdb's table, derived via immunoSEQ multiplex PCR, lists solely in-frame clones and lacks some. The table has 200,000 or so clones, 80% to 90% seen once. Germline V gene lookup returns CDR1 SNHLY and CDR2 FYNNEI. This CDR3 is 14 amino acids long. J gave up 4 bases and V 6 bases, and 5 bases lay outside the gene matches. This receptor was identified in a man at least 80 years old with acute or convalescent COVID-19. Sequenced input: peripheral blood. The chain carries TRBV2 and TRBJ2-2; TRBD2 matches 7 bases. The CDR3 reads CASRVSGGTGELFF. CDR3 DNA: TGTGCCAGCAGGGTTTCGGGGGGCACCGGGGAGCTGTTTTTT.